The 24 T cell receptor beta chains listed next were all sequenced from one sample in a study of blood T cell repertoires in COVID-19. Sequencing was performed with immunoSEQ multiplex PCR; in TCRdb, only in-frame clones are kept and a portion is missing. Of hundreds of thousands of clones listed, 88% are singletons. The specimen sequenced was peripheral blood. These receptors were obtained from a woman aged 65 to 85 with COVID-19, enrolled during active disease.

The rearrangement uses TRBV7-9 and TRBJ1-6, with a tentative D call TRBD1 (6 bases). The V end lost 2 bases, the J end lost 10 bases, and 15 bases lay between the germline ends. Germline CDR1 and CDR2: SEHNR and FQNEAQ (reference sequence). The CDR3 is 15 residues long. As DNA, the CDR3 is TGTGCCAGCAGCTTATTTATAGGACAGTACTCACCCCTCCACTTT. The encoded protein is CASSLFIGQYSPLHF. The variable domain in full, with the rest retrieved from reference TRBV7-9 and TRBJ1-6, is DTGVSQNPRHKITKRGQNVTFRCDPISEHNRLYWYRQTLGQGPEFLTYFQNEAQLEKSRLLSDRFSAERPKGSFSTLEIQRTEQGDSAMYLCASSLFIGQYSPLHFGNGTRLTVT.

The V call is TRBV19, the J call TRBJ2-1; D uncertain. The germline V gene has CDR1 LNHDA and CDR2 SQIVND (reference sequence). The ends were cut back, 10 bases at V and 4 bases at J, with 8 bases in the middle. The length of the CDR3 is 11 residues. This CDR3 is CATIQYNEQFF. The CDR3 DNA is TGTGCCACCATCCAGTACAATGAGCAGTTCTTC.

The chain joins TRBV29-1 to TRBJ1-2, with TRBD1 matching 8 bases. CDR1 is SQVTM, CDR2 ANQGSEA, per germline. V lost 6 bases to trimming and J lost 1 base; unmatched junction nucleotides: 7. CDR3 length: 14 residues. The CDR3 DNA reads TGCAGCGTAGCCGAGGACAGGGATAACTATGGCTACACCTTC. It encodes CSVAEDRDNYGYTF.

V is TRBV29-1 and J is TRBJ1-1; D may be TRBD1 (5 bases). Germline assignment: CDR1 SQVTM and CDR2 ANQGSEA. V lost 2 bases, J lost 4 bases, and 8 bases lay in between. The CDR3 runs 12 residues. This CDR3 reads CSVELGGTEAFF. The DNA of the CDR3 is TGCAGCGTTGAATTGGGGGGCACTGAAGCTTTCTTT.

The gene calls are TRBV5-1 and TRBJ1-4, with TRBD1 matching 9 bases. Per the germline V gene, CDR1 is SGHRS and CDR2 is YFSETQ. With V trimmed by 3 bases and J by 7 bases, 1 base remained unmatched. The CDR3 consists of 13 residues. The CDR3 DNA reads as TGCGCCAGCAGCTCGGACAGGGGTGAAAAACTGTTTTTT. Protein sequence: CASSSDRGEKLFF.

J is TRBJ1-1 and V is TRBV29-1, with TRBD1 as a possible D gene (6 bases). Trimming pared 4 bases from V and 1 base from J, leaving 13 bases between. The germline V gene encodes CDR1 SQVTM and CDR2 ANQGSEA. This CDR3 spans 14 amino acids. In DNA, the CDR3 is TGCAGCGTTGTCGAAGGACAGCGGAACACTGAAGCTTTCTTT. It is translated as CSVVEGQRNTEAFF. The full variable domain, its missing parts supplied by reference TRBV29-1 and TRBJ1-1, is SAVISQKPSRDICQRGTSLTIQCQVDSQVTMMFWYRQQPGQSLTLIATANQGSEATYESGFVIDKFPISRPNLTFSTLTVSNMSPEDSSIYLCSVVEGQRNTEAFFGQGTRLTVV.

The CDR3, as DNA: TGTGCCAGCAGTCCTGGACAGGGGCGAACCGCTAACTATGGCTACACCTTC. This sequence encodes CASSPGQGRTANYGYTF. The chain uses TRBV6-6 and TRBJ1-2; 9 bases fit TRBD1. Germline lookup yields CDR1 MNHNY and CDR2 SVGAGI (reference sequence). Trimming at V came to 5 bases and at J to 0 bases, leaving 10 bases not matched to a gene. The CDR3 extends over 17 amino acids.

In this sample, this clone turned up a few times. The CDR3 sequence is CASSSTGGYGYTF. The CDR3 nucleotides read TGTGCCAGTAGTAGTACAGGGGGCTATGGCTACACCTTC. The chain employs TRBV19 and TRBJ1-2; 8 bases agree with TRBD1. V dropped 4 bases and J dropped 4; count of bases not matched to a gene: 2. The CDR3 is made up of 13 amino acids. Germline V lookup: CDR1 LNHDA, CDR2 SQIVND (reference sequence).

The genes are TRBV2 and TRBJ1-1; the match to TRBD1 covers 8 bases. With 6 bases clipped from V and 4 bases from J, the junction kept 4 bases outside the gene matches. The CDR3 covers 13 residues. CDR1 and CDR2 (germline): SNHLY, FYNNEI. This CDR3 is CASSPTGGTEAFF. CDR3 nucleotides: TGTGCCAGCAGCCCAACAGGGGGCACTGAAGCTTTCTTT.

This chain joins TRBV3-1 (or the pseudogene TRBV3-2) and TRBJ2-3; 7 positions agree with TRBD1. This CDR3 has 17 amino acids. Germline V CDR1 and CDR2: LGHDT, YNNKEL (reference sequence). The J segment lost 2 bases and the V segment lost 6 bases, leaving 14 bases of the junction unmatched. The CDR3 loop reads CASSLRSDRDPTDTQYF. The CDR3 DNA is TGTGCCAGCAGTCTACGTAGCGACAGGGACCCCACAGATACGCAGTATTTT.

The chain employs TRBV15 and TRBJ2-1; 7 nucleotides agree with TRBD2. V trimming: 5 bases; J trimming: 4 bases; junction bases outside the gene matches: 5. Germline CDR1 is LNHNV and CDR2 is YYDKDF (reference sequence). The CDR3 contains 14 residues. As DNA, the CDR3 is TGTGCCACCAGCCCGCTAGCGGATTACAATGAGCAGTTCTTC. Its protein is CATSPLADYNEQFF.

The rearrangement uses TRBV2 and TRBJ1-1; TRBD1 agrees at 9 bases. Germline trimming cut 9 bases from V and 6 bases from J; bases unmatched to any gene: 5. The CDR3 covers 12 residues. Germline loops: CDR1 SNHLY, CDR2 FYNNEI. The CDR3 DNA follows: TGTGCCAGAAGGGACAGGGAAGCTGAAGCTTTCTTT. Translated: CARRDREAEAFF.

The chain uses TRBV19 and TRBJ1-5; 7 positions agree with TRBD1. CDR3 length: 14 amino acids. Trimming at V came to 5 bases and at J to 5 bases, leaving 6 bases not matched to a gene. Germline V gene sequence: CDR1 LNHDA, CDR2 SQIVND (reference sequence). The CDR3 region has the DNA TGTGCCAGTAGTCCCCGGACAGGAGATCAGCCCCAGCATTTT. Translated, it gives CASSPRTGDQPQHF.

This CDR3 is CASSLEPGKLSEQFF. CDR3 nucleotide sequence: TGCGCCAGCAGCTTGGAACCAGGGAAGCTCAGTGAGCAGTTCTTC. This sequence joins TRBV5-1 and TRBJ2-1; possibly TRBD1 for D (5 bases). Germline loops: CDR1 SGHRS, CDR2 YFSETQ. This CDR3 has 15 amino acids. V was pared by 0 bases and J by 9 bases, with 16 bases between.

The V and J genes are TRBV6-5 and TRBJ1-1; no firm D call. The germline V and J ends were trimmed by 0 bases and 4 bases, with 9 bases remaining between them. The length of the CDR3 is 14 residues. Germline V lookup: CDR1 MNHEY, CDR2 SVGAGI. The CDR3, as DNA: TGTGCCAGCAGTTACTCGCGGAGATCCACTGAAGCTTTCTTT. Encoded protein: CASSYSRRSTEAFF.

CDR3 region: CASSPGTGSNSPLHF. DNA for the CDR3: TGTGCCAGCAGCCCCGGGACAGGGTCGAATTCACCCCTCCACTTT. The rearrangement uses TRBV5-6 and TRBJ1-6, with 9 bases that match TRBD1. With V trimmed by 4 bases and J by 7 bases, 6 bases remained unmatched. CDR1 and CDR2 from the germline V gene are SGHDT and YYEEEE. CDR3 length equals 15 residues. The whole variable domain, remainder taken from reference TRBV5-6 and TRBJ1-6, is DAGVTQSPTHLIKTRGQQVTLRCSPKSGHDTVSWYQQALGQGPQFIFQYYEEEERQRGNFPDRFSGHQFPNYSSELNVNALLLGDSALYLCASSPGTGSNSPLHFGNGTRLTVT.

This clone was seen just once. V usage is TRBV9 and J usage is TRBJ2-1; 7 nucleotides agree with TRBD2. Germline V gene data show CDR1 as SGDLS and CDR2 as YYNGEE. The trim removed 4 bases at V and 4 bases at J, leaving 8 bases unmatched. This CDR3 has 15 residues. The CDR3 here is CASSPRAGLYNEQFF. CDR3 sequence (DNA): TGTGCCAGCAGCCCTCGAGCGGGGCTTTACAATGAGCAGTTCTTC. The whole variable domain, filled in from reference TRBV9 and TRBJ2-1, reads DSGVTQTPKHLITATGQRVTLRCSPRSGDLSVYWYQQSLDQGLQFLIQYYNGEERAKGNILERFSAQQFPDLHSELNLSSLELGDSALYFCASSPRAGLYNEQFFGPGTRLTVL.

This chain uses TRBV2 with TRBJ1-5; TRBD1 agrees at 10 bases. From germline, CDR1 is SNHLY and CDR2 FYNNEI. V was pared by 3 bases and J by 1 base, with 3 bases of the junction left unmatched. The CDR3 loop spans 16 amino acids. The CDR3 is CASSDRGQGSNQPQHF. The CDR3 DNA reads as TGTGCCAGCAGTGATAGGGGACAGGGGAGCAATCAGCCCCAGCATTTT. Supplemented by reference TRBV2 and TRBJ1-5, the full variable domain reads EPEVTQTPSHQVTQMGQEVILRCVPISNHLYFYWYRQILGQKVEFLVSFYNNEISEKSEIFDDQFSVERPDGSNFTLKIRSTKLEDSAMYFCASSDRGQGSNQPQHFGDGTRLSIL.

This chain connects TRBV2 to TRBJ2-2; 7 nucleotides match TRBD1. Germline loops: CDR1 SNHLY, CDR2 FYNNEI. CDR3 length: 14 amino acids. The V and J ends lost 8 bases and 7 bases, in that order; junction bases with no gene match: 10. The CDR3 region is CASCRTGVGGELFF. CDR3 DNA: TGTGCCAGCTGTCGTACAGGGGTGGGCGGGGAGCTGTTTTTT.

On this clone itself: An end of the junction does not agree with germline; a read error may underlie this. This sequence joins TRBV9 and TRBJ1-3, with no clear D. CDR1 is SGDLS, CDR2 YYNGEE, per germline. This CDR3 region has 13 residues. CDR3 sequence (DNA): TGTGTCAGCAGCGTAGGGAGAGGAAACACCATATATTTT. Its protein product is CVSSVGRGNTIYF.

This rearrangement joins TRBV29-1 to TRBJ2-7, with 11 bases lining up with TRBD1. With 7 bases clipped from V and 2 bases from J, the junction kept 7 bases outside the gene matches. This CDR3 spans 14 amino acids. From germline, CDR1 is SQVTM and CDR2 ANQGSEA. CDR3 sequence: CSAGSGQGAYEQYF. CDR3 nucleotides: TGCAGCGCCGGGTCGGGACAGGGGGCCTACGAGCAGTACTTC.

J is TRBJ2-7 and V is TRBV10-3, with 8 bases aligning to TRBD2. The junction had 7 bases not matched to a gene; V was cut back by 4 bases and J by 5 bases. The CDR3 totals 14 residues. CDR1 and CDR2 from the germline V gene are ENHRY and SYGVKD. CDR3 amino acids: CAISAAGGVHEQYF. CDR3 nucleotides: TGTGCCATCAGTGCGGCGGGGGGAGTCCACGAGCAGTACTTC.

This chain connects TRBV30 to TRBJ1-2, with D perhaps matching TRBD1 (5 bases). The ends were cut back, 0 bases at V and 1 base at J, with 9 bases in the middle. Per germline, CDR1 GTSNPN and CDR2 SVGIG (reference sequence). The CDR3 consists of 14 residues. The CDR3 loop is CAWSVPGVNYGYTF. CDR3 sequence (DNA): TGTGCCTGGAGTGTACCGGGGGTTAACTATGGCTACACCTTC.

The genes are TRBV4-1 and TRBJ2-7; TRBD1 matches at 7 bases. V dropped 2 bases and J dropped 6; count of bases not matched to a gene: 7. This CDR3 contains 14 residues. Germline loops: CDR1 MGHRA, CDR2 YSYEKL. The CDR3, as DNA: TGCGCCAGCAGCCAACCGGGACAGTCGAGCGAGCAGTACTTC. Its translation is CASSQPGQSSEQYF.